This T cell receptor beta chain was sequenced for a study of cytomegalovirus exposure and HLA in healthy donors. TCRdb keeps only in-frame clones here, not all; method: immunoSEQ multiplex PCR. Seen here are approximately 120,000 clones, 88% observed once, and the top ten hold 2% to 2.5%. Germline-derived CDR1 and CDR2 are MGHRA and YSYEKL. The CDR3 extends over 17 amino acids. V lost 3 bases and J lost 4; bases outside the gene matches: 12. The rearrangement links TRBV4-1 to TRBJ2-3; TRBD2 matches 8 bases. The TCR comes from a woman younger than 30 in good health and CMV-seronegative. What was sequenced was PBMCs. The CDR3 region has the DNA TGCGCCAGCAGCCATCCCCCCGGACGGGGGGGCGCAGATACGCAGTATTTT. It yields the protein CASSHPPGRGGADTQYF.